The clone carrying this TCR beta chain has more than one count but fewer than ten. This record comes from a study of blood T cell repertoires in COVID-19. Source study methods: Amplification of reference gene primers provided the estimated nucleated cell counts. The method was immunoSEQ multiplex PCR; TCRdb's version includes in-frame clones alone and lacks a portion of them. V, J and clone size reflect that table, while D and trimming were determined from the DNA. Among more than 75,000 clones listed, around 90% were seen once. Material: peripheral blood. The sequence was collected from a woman older than 75 with active COVID-19.

In nucleotides, the CDR3 is TGTGCCTGGGGACAGGGGATCACCTACGAGCAGTACTTC. Translated: CAWGQGITYEQYF. The chain uses TRBV30 and TRBJ2-7; 9 bases line up with TRBD1. CDR1 is GTSNPN and CDR2 is SVGIG in the germline V gene (reference sequence). The V gene end was trimmed by 5 bases and the J gene end by 2 bases; junction bases not matched to a gene: 4. The length of the CDR3 is 13 residues.